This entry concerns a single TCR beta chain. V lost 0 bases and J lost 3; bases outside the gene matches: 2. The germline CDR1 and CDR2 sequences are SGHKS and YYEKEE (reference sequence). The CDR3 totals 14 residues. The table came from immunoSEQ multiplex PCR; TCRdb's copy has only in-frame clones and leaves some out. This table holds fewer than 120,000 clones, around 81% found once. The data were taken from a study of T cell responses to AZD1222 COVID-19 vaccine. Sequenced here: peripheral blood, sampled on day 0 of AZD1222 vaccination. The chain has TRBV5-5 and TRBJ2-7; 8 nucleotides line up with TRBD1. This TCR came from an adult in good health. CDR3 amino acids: CASSLVGQGYEQYF. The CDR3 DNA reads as TGTGCCAGCAGCTTGGTCGGACAGGGCTACGAGCAGTACTTC.